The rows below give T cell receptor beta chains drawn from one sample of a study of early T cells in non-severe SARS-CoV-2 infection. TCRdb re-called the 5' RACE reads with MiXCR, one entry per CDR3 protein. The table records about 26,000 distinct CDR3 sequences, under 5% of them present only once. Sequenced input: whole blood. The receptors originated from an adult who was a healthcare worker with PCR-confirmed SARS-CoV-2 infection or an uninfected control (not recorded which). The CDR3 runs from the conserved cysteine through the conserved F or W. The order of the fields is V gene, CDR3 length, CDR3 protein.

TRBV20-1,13,CSARGTGTGKLFF
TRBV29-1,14,CSVELGQGENEQYF
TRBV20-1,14,CSAWTSGMYYEQFF
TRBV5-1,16,CASSSAPGTLNTEAFF
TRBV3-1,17,CASSQDGGTGGLLGQFF
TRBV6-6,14,CASSSQIPNTEAFF
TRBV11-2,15,CASSLVMGEQETQYF
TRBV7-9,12,CASSFGQNTIYF
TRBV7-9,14,CASSLDRANTEAFF
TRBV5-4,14,CASSRQGSNQPQHF
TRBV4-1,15,CASSLQTGGRYEQYF
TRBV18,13,CASSPYEGNEQFF
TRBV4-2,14,CASSPGTGAEKLFF
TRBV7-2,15,CASSPRTGGSDTQYF
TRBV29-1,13,CSVSGQGQWTQYF
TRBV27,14,CASSQGDFYNEQFF
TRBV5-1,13,CASSLGFQETQYF
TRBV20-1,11,CSAIFKETQYF
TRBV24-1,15,CATSEPGLAGSEQFF
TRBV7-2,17,CASSYRNVRANTGELFF
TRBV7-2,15,CASSLELGWNTEAFF
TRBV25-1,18,CASSLGGPPPYSNQPQHF
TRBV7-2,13,CASSLGQEETQYF
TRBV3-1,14,CVSSPSQGNQPQHF
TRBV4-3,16,CASSQGTSGREETQYF
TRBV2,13,CASGTGRGTEAFF